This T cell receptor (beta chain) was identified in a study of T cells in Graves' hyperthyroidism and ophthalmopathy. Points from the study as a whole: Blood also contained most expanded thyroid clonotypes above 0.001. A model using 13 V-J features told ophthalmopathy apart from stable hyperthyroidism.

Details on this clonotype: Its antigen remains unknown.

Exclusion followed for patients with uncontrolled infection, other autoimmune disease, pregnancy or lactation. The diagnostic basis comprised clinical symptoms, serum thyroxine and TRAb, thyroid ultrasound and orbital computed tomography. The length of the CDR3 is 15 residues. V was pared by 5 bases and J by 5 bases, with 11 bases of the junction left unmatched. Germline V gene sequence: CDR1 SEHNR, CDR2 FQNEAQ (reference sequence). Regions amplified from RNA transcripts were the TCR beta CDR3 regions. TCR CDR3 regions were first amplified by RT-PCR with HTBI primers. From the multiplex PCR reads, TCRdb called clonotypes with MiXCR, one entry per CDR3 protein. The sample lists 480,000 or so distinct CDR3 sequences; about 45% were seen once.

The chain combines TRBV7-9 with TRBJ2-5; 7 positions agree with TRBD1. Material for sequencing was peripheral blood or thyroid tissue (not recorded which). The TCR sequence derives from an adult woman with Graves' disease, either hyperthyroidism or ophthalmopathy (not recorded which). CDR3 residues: CASSQDLQGMETQYF. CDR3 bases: TGTGCCAGCAGCCAAGATCTACAGGGGATGGAGACCCAGTACTTC.